The source of this T cell receptor beta chain is a study of CD8+CD57+ T cells in acquired aplastic anemia. Study summary: Average DNA yield from sorted CD4+ and CD8+ cells was approximately 3 ug. General study findings and limits: A significant difference in CD8+ Simpson's diversity between patients and controls was not found.

The CDR3 is made up of 13 amino acids. Germline V gene lookup returns CDR1 SQVTM and CDR2 ANQGSEA. Trimming took off 4 bases at V and 2 bases at J, with 9 bases between the two ends. A remark on this clonotype: Antigen unknown.

It was genomic DNA that served as the template for profiling TCR beta VDJ and CDR3. TCRdb recomputed calls from the reads with MiXCR, one row per CDR3 protein. The table has roughly 80,000 distinct CDR3 sequences, 60% to 75% seen once. Selection for sequencing was limited to patients who had shown CD8+CD57+ cell expansion by flow cytometry. The diagnosis in all patients was severe acquired aplastic anemia. Sampling of blood occurred while the patients had still received no therapy. The clonotype comes from a human donor with aplastic anemia. This chain joins TRBV29-1 and TRBJ1-3, with a tentative D call TRBD1 (5 bases). Sequenced sample: sorted CD4+, CD8+, or CD8+CD57+ T cells (not recorded which) from PBMCs. CDR3 residues: CSVGGKPGNTIYF. The DNA for the CDR3 is TGCAGCGTTGGGGGGAAACCTGGAAACACCATATATTTT.